Listed here are 14 T cell receptor beta chains from one sample, sequenced in a study of response to subunit inactivated influenza vaccine. One entry per CDR3 protein, called by TCRdb with MiXCR from the RT-PCR reads. The table has around 760,000 distinct CDR3 sequences, 11% to 15% seen once; the top ten hold 6.5% to 8.5%. Material: PBMCs from blood, obtained around 15 days before vaccination. Every receptor here comes from a man aged 50-59 years who received an inactivated influenza vaccine.

The chain recombines TRBV7-8 with TRBJ2-1; D not certain. There are 12 residues in the CDR3. The germline V gene has CDR1 SGHVS and CDR2 FQNEAQ. Trimming removed 1 base from V and 7 bases from J, with 5 bases in between. DNA for the CDR3: TGTGCCAGCAGCTTAGAGCAAAATGAGCAGTTCTTC. It specifies CASSLEQNEQFF.

In this sample, this clonotype turned up a few times. The rearrangement joins TRBV6-5 to TRBJ1-2; TRBD1 matches 12 bases. The CDR3 runs 18 residues. Germline V gene data show CDR1 as MNHEY and CDR2 as SVGAGI. J lost 6 bases, V lost 0 bases, and 11 bases had no gene match. The CDR3 DNA follows: TGTGCCAGCAGTTACTCGTGGTCCCGGGGGACAGGGGGCGATGGCTACACCTTC. Its protein is CASSYSWSRGTGGDGYTF.

This clonotype was seen many times. This chain joins TRBV12-3 or TRBV12-4 and TRBJ2-1; 11 bases line up with TRBD2. Unmatched junction bases numbered 4, after V lost 6 bases and J lost 6 bases. This CDR3 comprises 14 residues. As DNA, the CDR3 is TGTGCCAGCAGACTAGCGGGAGTAATCAATGAGCAGTTCTTC. Amino acids: CASRLAGVINEQFF.

This clonotype was detected only a few times. The rearrangement links TRBV12-3 or TRBV12-4 to TRBJ2-1; D tentatively fits TRBD1 or TRBD2 (5 bases each). V was pared by 5 bases and J by 7 bases, with 15 bases between. This CDR3 is built from 14 residues. The CDR3 loop reads CASSLGVERNEQFF. CDR3 DNA sequence: TGTGCCAGCAGTCTGGGGGTAGAGAGGAATGAGCAGTTCTTC.

This chain connects TRBV6-1 to TRBJ1-3; no definite D call. Trimming stripped 8 bases from V and 0 bases from J, with 8 bases between. The CDR3 consists of 13 residues. Germline V gene sequence: CDR1 MNHNS, CDR2 SASEGT. The CDR3, as DNA: TGTGCCAGCCTAGCACTCTCTGGAAACACCATATATTTT. As protein: CASLALSGNTIYF.

J is TRBJ2-3 and V is TRBV20-1, with D possibly being TRBD2 (6 bases). Germline CDR1 DFQATT, CDR2 SNEGSKA (reference sequence). CDR3 length: 15 amino acids. The germline V and J ends were trimmed by 4 bases and 1 base, with 15 bases remaining between them. For the CDR3, the DNA is TGCAGTGCTAAGGCGCTAGCGCCTCGCACAGATACGCAGTATTTT. Encoded protein: CSAKALAPRTDTQYF.

This clonotype was counted a few times. For the CDR3, the DNA is TGTGCCACCGGGGGGGGGAACACCGGGGAGCTGTTTTTT. This sequence encodes CATGGGNTGELFF. The V gene is TRBV6-6, the J gene TRBJ2-2; 8 bases map to TRBD2. The germline V gene encodes CDR1 MNHNY and CDR2 SVGAGI (reference sequence). The CDR3 sequence is 13 residues long. After removal of 10 bases from V and 1 base from J, the junction contained 2 bases not matched to a gene.

The V gene is TRBV7-3, the J gene TRBJ2-1; D perhaps matches TRBD1 (7 bases). The CDR3 sequence is 14 residues long. The V and J ends lost 4 bases and 4 bases respectively, with 11 bases between them. CDR1 is SGHTA, CDR2 FQGTGA, per germline. CDR3 in amino acids: CASSSGGRYNEQFF. In DNA, the CDR3 is TGTGCCAGCAGCTCAGGGGGGAGATACAATGAGCAGTTCTTC.

This clonotype was detected a few times. The chain couples TRBV5-1 to TRBJ2-1; TRBD2 aligns across 10 bases. This CDR3 is built from 15 residues. Losses at the gene ends were 0 bases for V and 6 bases for J; bases not matched to a gene: 3. Germline V gene data show CDR1 as SGHRS and CDR2 as YFSETQ. The chain's CDR3 is CASSLASGRANEQFF. The CDR3 region has the DNA TGCGCCAGCAGCTTGGCAAGCGGGAGGGCCAATGAGCAGTTCTTC.

The sample holds a few counts of this clonotype. J is TRBJ1-6 and V is TRBV20-1, with D unclear. Germline values: CDR1 DFQATT, CDR2 SNEGSKA (reference sequence). The CDR3 spans 17 residues. Trimming cost V 0 bases and J 0 bases, with 12 bases left between them. The CDR3 DNA sequence: TGCAGTGCTAGAGATCCTCCGGGGAGCTCCTATAATTCACCCCTCCACTTT. Its translation: CSARDPPGSSYNSPLHF.

This clonotype showed up just a few times. The chain joins TRBV28 to TRBJ2-2; 13 nucleotides align to TRBD2. V was clipped by 6 bases and J by 0 bases; unmatched bases: 10. This CDR3 contains 19 residues. Germline lookup yields CDR1 MDHEN and CDR2 SYDVKM. The CDR3 spells CASSLRTSGRFPNTGELFF. CDR3 nucleotide sequence: TGTGCCAGCAGCCTACGGACTAGCGGGAGATTTCCGAACACCGGGGAGCTGTTTTTT. The full variable domain, with the rest looked up from reference TRBV28 and TRBJ2-2, is DVKVTQSSRYLVKRTGEKVFLECVQDMDHENMFWYRQDPGLGLRLIYFSYDVKMKEKGDIPEGYSVSREKKERFSLILESASTNQTSMYLCASSLRTSGRFPNTGELFFGEGSRLTVL.

V and J are TRBV12-3 or TRBV12-4 and TRBJ2-3; 7 positions agree with TRBD2. V lost 2 bases, J lost 9 bases, and 11 bases stayed unmatched. The CDR3 spans 15 residues. In DNA form, the CDR3 reads TGTGCCAGCAGTTTACGGGTGCTAGCGGAGCGCACGCAGTATTTT. It translates to CASSLRVLAERTQYF.

This clonotype was picked up many times. The rearrangement links TRBV12-3 or TRBV12-4 to TRBJ2-5; TRBD2 might be the D (6 bases). V was pared by 3 bases and J by 2 bases, with 10 bases between. There are 14 residues in the CDR3. This CDR3 is CASSLGTPQETQYF. The CDR3 nucleotides are TGTGCCAGCAGTTTGGGGACTCCACAAGAGACCCAGTACTTC.

The J gene is TRBJ2-7, the V gene TRBV6-5; 11 nucleotides line up with TRBD2. Germline V gene lookup returns CDR1 MNHEY and CDR2 SVGAGI. V shed 3 bases and J 0 bases; nucleotides not matched to a gene: 7. This CDR3 region has 17 residues. The CDR3 region is CASSYGTSGASSYEQYF. The CDR3 DNA is TGTGCCAGCAGTTATGGGACTAGCGGTGCTAGCTCCTACGAGCAGTACTTC.